This entry lists 24 T cell receptor beta chains sequenced from one sample in a study of vaccination effects on CD4 cells after COVID-19. Subsequent to a culture period of less than twelve days, CD4+ T cells were isolated. Vaccine administered to participants consisted of two doses of either BNT162b2 or mRNA-1273. Measured with immunoSEQ multiplex PCR; TCRdb has only the in-frame clones, and not every one. Found here are around 66,000 clones, 74% of them singletons; the top ten hold about 2%. Their antigens remain unidentified. The specimen was CD4+ T cells from PBMCs cultured without peptide, collected after COVID-19 vaccination. These receptors originate from a human donor who received a COVID-19 vaccine.

The chain links TRBV20-1 to TRBJ2-3, with no clear D. Germline lookup yields CDR1 DFQATT and CDR2 SNEGSKA (reference sequence). CDR3 length: 11 residues. The germline V and J ends were trimmed by 3 bases and 3 bases, with 4 bases remaining between them. DNA of the CDR3: TGCAGTGCTAGGGTTACAGATACGCAGTATTTT. Translation: CSARVTDTQYF.

This chain joins TRBV21-1 and TRBJ1-1. TRBV21-1 represents a pseudogene. The CDR3 loop spans 20 amino acids. Here the CDR3 DNA reads TGTGCCAGCAGCAAAGCTTATCTCAAAGAGTGCGGGGGGGGGTCCACTGAAGCTTTCTTT. This codes for CASSKAYLKECGGGSTEAFF.

This clone was counted a single time. The chain carries TRBV15 and TRBJ1-5; 9 bases agree with TRBD1. CDR3 size: 16 residues. With 2 bases clipped from V and 5 bases from J, the junction kept 7 bases outside the gene matches. Germline V gives CDR1 LNHNV, CDR2 YYDKDF (reference sequence). CDR3 amino acids: CATSRKTGGIDQPQHF. CDR3 in DNA: TGTGCCACCAGCAGAAAGACAGGGGGGATCGATCAGCCCCAGCATTTT.

The rearrangement joins TRBV5-1 to TRBJ2-5; possible D gene TRBD1, 5 bases. The germline CDR1 and CDR2 sequences are SGHRS and YFSETQ. V lost 2 bases and J lost 5, with 10 bases in between. This CDR3 has 13 residues. The CDR3 nucleotides are TGCGCCAGCAGCTTTCAGGGAAGTGAGACCCAGTACTTC. It translates to CASSFQGSETQYF.

This sequence joins TRBV4-1 and TRBJ2-7, with D perhaps matching TRBD1 (6 bases). Looked up from germline, CDR1 is MGHRA and CDR2 is YSYEKL. The V end was cut by 0 bases, the J end by 3 bases, with 12 bases between. This CDR3 region has 15 residues. The CDR3 spells CASSQEKRGNYEQYV. The CDR3 DNA sequence: TGCGCCAGCAGCCAAGAAAAGAGGGGGAACTACGAGCAGTACGTC.

The chain employs TRBV14 and TRBJ1-4; D uncertain. The CDR3 contains 15 residues. Trimming shortened V by 2 bases and J by 7 bases, and 14 bases separated the two germline ends. CDR1 is SGHDN and CDR2 is FVKESK in the germline V gene. CDR3 DNA sequence: TGTGCCAGCAGCCAACTTGGCCGGGGAGGTGAAAAACTGTTTTTT. Translation: CASSQLGRGGEKLFF.

The chain employs TRBV18 and TRBJ2-2, with 7 bases identical to TRBD1. Trimming at V came to 3 bases and at J to 3 bases, leaving 4 bases not matched to a gene. The germline V gene has CDR1 KGHSH and CDR2 LQKENI. CDR3 size: 15 residues. CDR3 sequence (DNA): TGTGCCAGCTCACCGCAGCAGGGGGACACCGGGGAGCTGTTTTTT. This codes for CASSPQQGDTGELFF.

This chain joins TRBV5-1 and TRBJ1-2; D perhaps matches TRBD1 (5 bases). The length of the CDR3 is 13 residues. Trimming shortened V by 3 bases and J by 8 bases, and 14 bases separated the two germline ends. CDR1 is SGHRS and CDR2 is YFSETQ in the germline V gene. The DNA for the CDR3 is TGCGCCAGCAGCTGGCAGGTAGGGGACGGCTACACCTTC. This encodes CASSWQVGDGYTF.

This rearrangement joins TRBV14 to TRBJ2-3; D gene uncertain. The CDR3 runs to 14 residues. Germline lookup yields CDR1 SGHDN and CDR2 FVKESK. V lost 2 bases and J 1 base, leaving 7 bases between the germline ends. The CDR3 loop reads CASSQPARTDTQYF. The CDR3 region has the DNA TGTGCCAGCAGCCAACCCGCACGCACAGATACGCAGTATTTT.

J is TRBJ2-7 and V is TRBV15, with unresolved D. V lost 0 bases to trimming and J lost 4 bases, with 7 bases between them. This CDR3 spans 13 amino acids. CDR1 LNHNV and CDR2 YYDKDF come from the germline V gene (reference sequence). CDR3 amino acids: CATSREWKYEQYV. CDR3 DNA: TGTGCCACCAGCAGAGAATGGAAGTACGAGCAGTACGTC.

The chain recombines TRBV14 with TRBJ2-7; 13 bases align to TRBD2. Germline V gives CDR1 SGHDN, CDR2 FVKESK. This CDR3 region has 18 residues. V shed 1 base, J shed 0 bases, and the junction held 6 bases outside the gene matches. Here the CDR3 reads CASSQGRLAGGNSYEQYV. Here the CDR3 DNA reads TGTGCCAGCAGCCAAGGAAGACTAGCGGGGGGCAACTCCTACGAGCAGTACGTC.

A few counts support this clone. The J gene is TRBJ2-7, the V gene TRBV5-5, with D perhaps matching TRBD1 or TRBD2 (5 bases each). Germline V gene sequence: CDR1 SGHKS, CDR2 YYEKEE (reference sequence). Trimming cost V 0 bases and J 2 bases, with 15 bases left between them. The CDR3 has 16 residues. The CDR3 nucleotides are TGTGCCAGCAGCTTGGTCGGGGCGCCCGCCGCCTACGAGCAGTACGTC. It encodes CASSLVGAPAAYEQYV.

The genes are TRBV5-1 and TRBJ2-3, with D maybe TRBD2 (5 bases). This CDR3 comprises 14 residues. Trimming pared 5 bases from V and 2 bases from J, leaving 12 bases between. Germline-derived CDR1 and CDR2 are SGHRS and YFSETQ. The CDR3 reads CASSQAVSTDTQYF. In nucleotides, the CDR3 is TGCGCCAGCAGTCAAGCGGTATCCACAGATACGCAGTATTTT.

The chain links TRBV10-2 to TRBJ2-7; a weak D match, TRBD1 (5 bases). The V end was cut by 2 bases, the J end by 5 bases, with 10 bases between. Germline V gene data show CDR1 as WSHSY and CDR2 as SAAADI. The CDR3 runs to 13 residues. As DNA, the CDR3 is TGCGCCAGCAGTGAGAACAGGCTGAACGAGCAGTACGTC. The encoded protein is CASSENRLNEQYV.

This clone was observed a few times. The V call is TRBV4-1, the J call TRBJ1-5, with D tentatively TRBD1 (5 bases). V was pared by 0 bases and J by 6 bases, with 12 bases between. CDR1 and CDR2 from the germline V gene are MGHRA and YSYEKL. The CDR3 has 15 residues. The CDR3 reads CASSQEFRAGQPQHF. CDR3 nucleotides: TGCGCCAGCAGCCAAGAGTTCAGGGCAGGTCAGCCCCAGCATTTT.

In this sample, this clone turned up once. The V call is TRBV30, the J call TRBJ1-5, with D maybe TRBD1 (5 bases). The V end lost 0 bases, the J end lost 0 bases, and 12 bases lay between the germline ends. The CDR3 is 16 residues long. CDR1 GTSNPN and CDR2 SVGIG come from the germline V gene (reference sequence). CDR3 protein: CAWSVSGGYSNQPQHF. The CDR3 DNA is TGTGCCTGGAGTGTAAGCGGGGGGTATAGCAATCAGCCCCAGCATTTT.

The rearrangement links TRBV19 to TRBJ2-2; 11 bases line up with TRBD2. The CDR3 has 18 residues. The V segment lost 5 bases and the J segment 4 bases; nucleotides outside the gene matches: 12. In germline, CDR1 is LNHDA, CDR2 SQIVND (reference sequence). This chain's CDR3 is CASSSPGLAAYSTGELFF. The DNA for the CDR3 is TGTGCCAGTAGTTCCCCGGGACTAGCGGCATACAGCACCGGGGAGCTGTTTTTT.

The chain carries TRBV5-6 and TRBJ2-1; D possibly corresponds to TRBD2 (6 bases). This CDR3 is built from 12 residues. The germline V and J ends were trimmed by 5 bases and 14 bases, with 17 bases remaining between them. Germline lookup yields CDR1 SGHDT and CDR2 YYEEEE. The CDR3 DNA sequence: TGTGCCAGCAGTCCCGTCCAAGGGGAGGAGTTCTTC. Translation: CASSPVQGEEFF.

This rearrangement joins TRBV18 to TRBJ2-3, with 11 bases identical to TRBD1. From germline, CDR1 is KGHSH and CDR2 LQKENI. V lost 3 bases, J lost 6 bases, and 5 bases stayed unmatched. There are 15 residues in the CDR3. CDR3 nucleotides: TGTGCCAGCTCACCGGGACAGGGGGATTCGGATACGCAGTATTTT. Translation: CASSPGQGDSDTQYF.

The rearrangement uses TRBV5-5 and TRBJ1-2; tentatively, D is TRBD1 (5 bases). The CDR3 has 15 residues. V lost 0 bases, J lost 3 bases, and 12 bases lay in between. Germline V gene sequence: CDR1 SGHKS, CDR2 YYEKEE (reference sequence). The CDR3 nucleotides are TGTGCCAGCAGCTTGGGGGGCTTTATAGACTATGGCTACACCTTC. Protein product: CASSLGGFIDYGYTF.

This clone was counted between two and nine times. V and J are TRBV6-6 and TRBJ1-1; the D is unclear. The CDR3 spans 14 residues. V dropped 6 bases and J dropped 6 bases, with 17 bases sitting between them. Germline assignment: CDR1 MNHNY and CDR2 SVGAGI (reference sequence). CDR3 nucleotide sequence: TGTGCCAGCAGCCCCCGGATGAGGGTGGCTGAAGCTTTCTTT. Translation: CASSPRMRVAEAFF.

The chain employs TRBV2 and TRBJ1-1; 7 nucleotides align to TRBD1. The V gene end was trimmed by 6 bases and the J gene end by 7 bases; junction bases not matched to a gene: 8. The CDR3 runs 13 residues. Germline values: CDR1 SNHLY, CDR2 FYNNEI. CDR3 bases: TGTGCCAGCAGCGGGGACAGCCCTAGTGAAGCTTTCTTT. Translating it yields CASSGDSPSEAFF. Complete variable domain (other parts from reference TRBV2 and TRBJ1-1): EPEVTQTPSHQVTQMGQEVILRCVPISNHLYFYWYRQILGQKVEFLVSFYNNEISEKSEIFDDQFSVERPDGSNFTLKIRSTKLEDSAMYFCASSGDSPSEAFFGQGTRLTVV.

This clone was picked up one time. The V and J genes are TRBV2 and TRBJ2-1, with a weak D call TRBD2 (7 bases). The V end lost 1 base, the J end lost 11 bases, and 15 bases lay between the germline ends. Per germline, CDR1 SNHLY and CDR2 FYNNEI. The CDR3 sequence is 14 residues long. CDR3 residues: CASSEGGGAVKQFF. CDR3 sequence (DNA): TGTGCCAGCAGTGAAGGTGGGGGGGCCGTAAAGCAGTTCTTC.

This rearrangement joins TRBV27 to TRBJ2-1, with 8 bases fitting TRBD2. Germline V gene data show CDR1 as MNHEY and CDR2 as SMNVEV (reference sequence). V was pared by 6 bases and J by 0 bases, with 10 bases of the junction left unmatched. The CDR3 is 17 residues long. CDR3 bases: TGTGCCAGCAGCTTTTCACAACGGGGGGGCTCCTACAATGAGCAGTTCTTC. Its protein is CASSFSQRGGSYNEQFF.